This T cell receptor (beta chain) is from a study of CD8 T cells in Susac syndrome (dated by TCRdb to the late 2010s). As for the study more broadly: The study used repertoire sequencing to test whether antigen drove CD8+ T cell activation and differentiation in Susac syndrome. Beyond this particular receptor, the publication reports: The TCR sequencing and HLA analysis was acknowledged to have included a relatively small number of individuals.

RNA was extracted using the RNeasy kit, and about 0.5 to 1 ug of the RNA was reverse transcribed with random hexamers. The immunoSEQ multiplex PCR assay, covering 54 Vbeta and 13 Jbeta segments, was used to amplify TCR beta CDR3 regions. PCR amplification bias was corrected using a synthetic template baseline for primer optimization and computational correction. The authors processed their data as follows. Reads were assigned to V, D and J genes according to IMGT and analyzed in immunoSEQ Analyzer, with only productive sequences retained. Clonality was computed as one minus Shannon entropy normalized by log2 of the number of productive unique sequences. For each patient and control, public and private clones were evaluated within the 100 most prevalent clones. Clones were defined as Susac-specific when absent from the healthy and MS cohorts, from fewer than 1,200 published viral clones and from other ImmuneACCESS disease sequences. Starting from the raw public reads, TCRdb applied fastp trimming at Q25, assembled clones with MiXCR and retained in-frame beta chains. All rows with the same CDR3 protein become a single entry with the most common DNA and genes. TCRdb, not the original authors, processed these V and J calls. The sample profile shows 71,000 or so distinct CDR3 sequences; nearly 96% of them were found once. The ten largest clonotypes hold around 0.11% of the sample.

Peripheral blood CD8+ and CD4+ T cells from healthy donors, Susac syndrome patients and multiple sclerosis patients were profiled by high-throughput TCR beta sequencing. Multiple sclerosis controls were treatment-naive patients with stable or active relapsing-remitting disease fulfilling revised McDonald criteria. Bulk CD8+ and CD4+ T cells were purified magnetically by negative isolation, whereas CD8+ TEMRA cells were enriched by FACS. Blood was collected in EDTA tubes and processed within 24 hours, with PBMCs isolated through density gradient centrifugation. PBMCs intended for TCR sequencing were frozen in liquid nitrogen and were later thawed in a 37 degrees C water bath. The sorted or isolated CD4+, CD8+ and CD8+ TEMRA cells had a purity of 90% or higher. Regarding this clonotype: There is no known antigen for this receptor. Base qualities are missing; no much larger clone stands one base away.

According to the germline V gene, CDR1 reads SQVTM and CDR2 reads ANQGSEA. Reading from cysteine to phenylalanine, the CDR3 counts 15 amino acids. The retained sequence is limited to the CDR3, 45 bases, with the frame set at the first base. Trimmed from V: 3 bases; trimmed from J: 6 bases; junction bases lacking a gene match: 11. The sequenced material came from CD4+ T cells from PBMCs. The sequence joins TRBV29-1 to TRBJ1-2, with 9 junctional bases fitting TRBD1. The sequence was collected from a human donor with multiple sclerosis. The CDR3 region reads CSVEDGSGTGNGYTF. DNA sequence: TGCAGCGTTGAGGACGGGTCCGGGACAGGGAATGGCTACACCTTC.